Listed here are 5 T cell receptor beta chains from one sample, sequenced in a study of cytomegalovirus exposure and HLA in healthy donors. The PCR was carried out with 60 Vbeta primers and 13 Jbeta primers. The data were produced by immunoSEQ multiplex PCR, yet TCRdb's version contains in-frame clones alone and is incomplete. The data contain 140,000 or so clones, approximately 80% of them seen just once; the ten biggest clones take up about 1.7%. Sequences were obtained from PBMCs. Every receptor here comes from a man aged 35 to 55 in good health and CMV-seronegative.

V is TRBV5-1 and J is TRBJ2-7; possibly TRBD1 for D (5 bases). Per the germline V gene, CDR1 is SGHRS and CDR2 is YFSETQ. The V gene lost 2 bases and the J gene lost 4 bases, with 10 bases spanning the gap. This CDR3 is 13 amino acids long. CDR3 protein: CASSFTSGYEQYF. Written as DNA, the CDR3 is TGCGCCAGCAGCTTCACCTCAGGGTACGAGCAGTACTTC.

The gene calls are TRBV7-8 and TRBJ2-7; D unclear. V dropped 5 bases and J dropped 3 bases, with 11 bases sitting between them. Germline V gives CDR1 SGHVS, CDR2 FQNEAQ. CDR3 length: 13 amino acids. CDR3 nucleotide sequence: TGTGCCAGCAGCCCCAGACTGGACTACGAGCAGTACTTC. Its protein product is CASSPRLDYEQYF.

This clone has just a few counts. The chain recombines TRBV20-1 with TRBJ1-5, with a tentative D call TRBD1 (6 bases). The germline V gene has CDR1 DFQATT and CDR2 SNEGSKA (reference sequence). This CDR3 has 11 residues. V was trimmed by 2 bases and J by 8 bases, leaving 7 bases between them. CDR3 sequence reads: CSARQGKPQHF. The CDR3 nucleotides read TGCAGTGCTAGACAGGGGAAGCCCCAGCATTTT.

The genes are TRBV27 and TRBJ1-6; 7 bases agree with TRBD1. Germline V lookup: CDR1 MNHEY, CDR2 SMNVEV (reference sequence). V shed 3 bases, J shed 6 bases, and the junction held 8 bases outside the gene matches. This CDR3 is 16 amino acids long. The DNA for the CDR3 is TGTGCCAGCAGTTTCCTCCGGGGACAGATTAATTCACCCCTCCACTTT. Protein product: CASSFLRGQINSPLHF.

The chain employs TRBV9 and TRBJ1-1, with D tentatively TRBD1 (5 bases). V gave up 3 bases and J gave up 4 bases, with 10 bases separating them. There are 13 residues in the CDR3. CDR1 SGDLS and CDR2 YYNGEE come from the germline V gene. CDR3 nucleotide sequence: TGTGCCAGCAGCGCCCTGGGGCCCACTGAAGCTTTCTTT. Protein product: CASSALGPTEAFF.